One sample yielded the 32 T cell receptor beta chains listed below, sequenced in a study of blood T cell repertoires in COVID-19. The repertoire was sequenced with immunoSEQ multiplex PCR; TCRdb's copy has only in-frame clones and lacks some. The table includes approximately 280,000 clones, approximately 85% detected once. The specimen sequenced was peripheral blood. Every receptor here comes from a man aged 45-60 years with active or convalescent COVID-19.

V usage is TRBV28 and J usage is TRBJ2-7; TRBD1 matches at 8 bases. The CDR3 runs 14 residues. The germline gives CDR1 MDHEN, CDR2 SYDVKM. The V gene end was trimmed by 2 bases and the J gene end by 6 bases; junction bases not matched to a gene: 6. Written as DNA, the CDR3 is TGTGCCAGCAGTTTACGGACAGGGCCTCGCGAGCAGTACTTC. Translating it yields CASSLRTGPREQYF.

The chain couples TRBV30 to TRBJ2-5; possibly TRBD1 for D (5 bases). The germline V gene has CDR1 GTSNPN and CDR2 SVGIG (reference sequence). Trimming removed 5 bases from V and 1 base from J, with 8 bases in between. The CDR3 length is 12 residues. The CDR3 loop is CAWGAAQETQYF. CDR3 nucleotides: TGTGCCTGGGGGGCCGCCCAAGAGACCCAGTACTTC.

The chain combines TRBV6-5 with TRBJ2-3; possible D gene TRBD2, 5 bases. The V gene's germline CDR1 is MNHEY and CDR2 SVGAGI. The length of the CDR3 is 14 residues. The V end lost 5 bases, the J end lost 1 base, and 10 bases lay between the germline ends. The chain's CDR3 is CASSSGVRTDTQYF. The CDR3 DNA sequence: TGTGCCAGCAGTAGCGGAGTCCGCACAGATACGCAGTATTTT.

CDR3 nucleotide sequence: TGTGCCATCAGTGAGGGCCGCCTTACGTACCAAGAGACCCAGTACTTC. This translates into CAISEGRLTYQETQYF. V is TRBV10-3 and J is TRBJ2-5; D is uncertain. Germline CDR1 and CDR2: ENHRY and SYGVKD. This CDR3 spans 16 amino acids. The V and J ends lost 2 bases and 0 bases respectively, with 13 bases between them.

The chain uses TRBV20-1 and TRBJ2-3; D is possibly TRBD2 (6 bases). The germline gives CDR1 DFQATT, CDR2 SNEGSKA (reference sequence). V lost 3 bases and J lost 0, with 19 bases in between. CDR3 length: 17 residues. CDR3 protein: CSASGFGSDSSTDTQYF. The DNA for the CDR3 is TGCAGTGCTAGTGGGTTCGGGAGCGATTCTAGCACAGATACGCAGTATTTT.

This clone was seen a single time. The chain employs TRBV28 and TRBJ1-2; tentative D call: TRBD1 (5 bases). V was cut by 3 bases and J by 1 base, with 12 bases left in between. In germline, CDR1 is MDHEN, CDR2 SYDVKM. The CDR3 has 15 residues. CDR3 sequence reads: CASSFYRGINYGYTF. The DNA of the CDR3 is TGTGCCAGCAGTTTTTATAGGGGAATTAACTATGGCTACACCTTC.

The V gene is TRBV28, the J gene TRBJ2-1, with TRBD2 matching over 7 bases. Germline CDR1 MDHEN, CDR2 SYDVKM. CDR3 length: 14 amino acids. Unmatched junction bases numbered 10, after V lost 7 bases and J lost 7 bases. CDR3 amino acids: CASNSHLGGNEQFF. As DNA, the CDR3 is TGTGCCAGCAATTCTCACTTGGGGGGGAATGAGCAGTTCTTC.

The V call is TRBV2, the J call TRBJ1-2; 9 bases align to TRBD1. V dropped 6 bases and J dropped 6; count of bases not matched to a gene: 2. The CDR3 runs 12 residues. In germline, CDR1 is SNHLY, CDR2 FYNNEI. Here the CDR3 DNA reads TGTGCCAGCAGGACAGGGGGAAATGGCTACACCTTC. Translating gives CASRTGGNGYTF. The full variable domain, rest sourced from reference TRBV2 and TRBJ1-2, is EPEVTQTPSHQVTQMGQEVILRCVPISNHLYFYWYRQILGQKVEFLVSFYNNEISEKSEIFDDQFSVERPDGSNFTLKIRSTKLEDSAMYFCASRTGGNGYTFGSGTRLTVV.

V gene TRBV5-1 combines with J gene TRBJ2-7; a possible D gene is TRBD1 (6 bases). The CDR3 contains 14 residues. V was shortened by 4 bases and J by 2 bases, with 13 bases between the two germline ends. Germline V gene sequence: CDR1 SGHRS, CDR2 YFSETQ. The CDR3 DNA reads TGCGCCAGCAGCCCTAACAGGGACCCCTACGAGCAGTACTTC. Encoded protein: CASSPNRDPYEQYF.

The chain carries TRBV28 and TRBJ1-4, with D possibly TRBD1 on 6 matching bases. The CDR3 covers 13 residues. The V end was cut by 8 bases, the J end by 2 bases, with 9 bases between. In germline, CDR1 is MDHEN, CDR2 SYDVKM. The CDR3: CASRRGTNEKLFF. Here the CDR3 DNA reads TGTGCCAGCCGCAGGGGCACTAATGAAAAACTGTTTTTT. The full variable domain, completed using reference TRBV28 and TRBJ1-4, is DVKVTQSSRYLVKRTGEKVFLECVQDMDHENMFWYRQDPGLGLRLIYFSYDVKMKEKGDIPEGYSVSREKKERFSLILESASTNQTSMYLCASRRGTNEKLFFGSGTQLSVL.

The V and J genes are TRBV28 and TRBJ2-7, with 8 bases lining up with TRBD2. Germline lookup yields CDR1 MDHEN and CDR2 SYDVKM. CDR3 length: 15 residues. V shed 6 bases, J shed 2 bases, and the junction held 9 bases outside the gene matches. The CDR3 reads CASRTSGSRPYEQYF. The CDR3 region has the DNA TGTGCCAGCAGAACAAGCGGGAGTCGTCCCTACGAGCAGTACTTC. Full variable domain (remainder filled in from reference TRBV28 and TRBJ2-7): DVKVTQSSRYLVKRTGEKVFLECVQDMDHENMFWYRQDPGLGLRLIYFSYDVKMKEKGDIPEGYSVSREKKERFSLILESASTNQTSMYLCASRTSGSRPYEQYFGPGTRLTVT.

This rearrangement joins TRBV7-6 to TRBJ2-5, with D perhaps matching TRBD2 (7 bases). The CDR3 is 15 amino acids. Germline V gene lookup returns CDR1 SGHVS and CDR2 FNYEAQ. V lost 4 bases and J 2 bases, leaving 14 bases between the germline ends. In nucleotides, the CDR3 is TGTGCCAGCAGCTCCGGGGGGCCGTTACAAGAGACCCAGTACTTC. This translates into CASSSGGPLQETQYF.

V and J are TRBV27 and TRBJ2-7; 8 nucleotides align to TRBD1. In germline, CDR1 is MNHEY, CDR2 SMNVEV (reference sequence). The CDR3 contains 16 residues. V gave up 3 bases and J gave up 2 bases; unmatched junction bases: 9. The CDR3 nucleotides read TGTGCCAGCAGTTTCTCCGGACAGGGCCCTACCTACGAGCAGTACTTC. Translating gives CASSFSGQGPTYEQYF.

V is TRBV7-2 and J is TRBJ1-1; the match to TRBD1 covers 8 bases. The CDR3 extends over 18 amino acids. In germline, CDR1 is SGHTA, CDR2 FQGNSA. The ends lost 3 bases at V and 0 bases at J; junction bases unmatched: 12. The CDR3 here is CASSLRAGGRFMNTEAFF. Here the CDR3 DNA reads TGTGCCAGCAGCTTGAGGGCAGGGGGCAGGTTCATGAACACTGAAGCTTTCTTT. The full variable domain, rest sourced from reference TRBV7-2 and TRBJ1-1, is GAGVSQSPSNKVTEKGKDVELRCDPISGHTALYWYRQSLGQGLEFLIYFQGNSAPDKSGLPSDRFSAERTGGSVSTLTIQRTQQEDSAVYLCASSLRAGGRFMNTEAFFGQGTRLTVV.

V usage is TRBV5-1 and J usage is TRBJ2-2; TRBD1 matches 8 bases. The junction had 7 bases not matched to a gene; V was cut back by 5 bases and J by 4 bases. Per the germline V gene, CDR1 is SGHRS and CDR2 is YFSETQ. The CDR3 loop spans 15 amino acids. The CDR3 nucleotides are TGCGCCAGCAGTCCAGGGGGCGCGACCACCGGGGAGCTGTTTTTT. Its protein is CASSPGGATTGELFF.

The V and J genes are TRBV3-1 (or the pseudogene TRBV3-2) and TRBJ1-2; no clear D. Germline loops: CDR1 LGHDT, CDR2 YNNKEL (reference sequence). V dropped 2 bases and J dropped 4 bases, with 5 bases sitting between them. This CDR3 is built from 12 residues. CDR3 DNA: TGTGCCAGCAGCCAATCAGGCTATGGCTACACCTTC. Its translation: CASSQSGYGYTF.

In this sample, this clone turned up a few times. This sequence joins TRBV5-4 and TRBJ2-7, with TRBD1 matching 9 bases. V trimming: 1 base; J trimming: 6 bases; junction bases outside the gene matches: 8. CDR1 and CDR2 (germline): SGHNT, YYREEE (reference sequence). The CDR3 runs 15 residues. The chain's CDR3 is CASSLPSTGGIEQYF. CDR3 DNA: TGTGCCAGCAGCTTGCCTTCCACAGGGGGCATCGAGCAGTACTTC.

The genes are TRBV10-3 and TRBJ2-1, with 10 bases lining up with TRBD2. Germline V gives CDR1 ENHRY, CDR2 SYGVKD. The CDR3 contains 16 residues. J lost 9 bases, V lost 0 bases, and 8 bases had no gene match. The chain's CDR3 is CAISESGAGGPFEQFF. Written as DNA, the CDR3 is TGTGCCATCAGTGAGTCCGGAGCGGGAGGGCCTTTTGAGCAGTTCTTC.

V and J are TRBV5-1 and TRBJ2-7, with D possibly being TRBD1 (6 bases). Germline CDR1 reads SGHRS; CDR2 reads YFSETQ. This CDR3 has 15 amino acids. The germline V and J ends were trimmed by 4 bases and 4 bases, with 18 bases remaining between them. CDR3 sequence (DNA): TGCGCCAGCAGCCTAGGACAGTCGGCCCCTTACGAGCAGTACTTC. This sequence encodes CASSLGQSAPYEQYF.

For the CDR3, the DNA is TGTGCCAGCAGCCCACGGACAGGGGAGGGAGAGACCCAGTACTTC. Its translation is CASSPRTGEGETQYF. This chain links TRBV13 with TRBJ2-5, with 9 bases identical to TRBD1. V shed 5 bases and J 4 bases; nucleotides not matched to a gene: 8. The germline V gene encodes CDR1 PRHDT and CDR2 FYEKMQ (reference sequence). This CDR3 is built from 15 residues.

The chain links TRBV19 to TRBJ1-1, with D tentatively TRBD1 (5 bases). The V and J ends lost 6 bases and 4 bases respectively, with 12 bases between them. Germline assignment: CDR1 LNHDA and CDR2 SQIVND (reference sequence). This CDR3 is built from 13 residues. CDR3 in amino acids: CASRVGGVTEAFF. Here the CDR3 DNA reads TGTGCCAGTAGGGTCGGGGGTGTCACTGAAGCTTTCTTT.

The rearrangement uses TRBV11-2 and TRBJ1-3; D may be TRBD1 (5 bases). The V end was cut by 6 bases, the J end by 0 bases, with 6 bases between. The CDR3 is 13 amino acids. Germline V gene data show CDR1 as SGHAT and CDR2 as FQNNGV. Here the CDR3 reads CASRGDSGNTIYF. The CDR3 nucleotides read TGTGCCAGCAGAGGGGACTCTGGAAACACCATATATTTT.

The chain couples TRBV10-2 to TRBJ2-5; 7 bases agree with TRBD1. The V gene's germline CDR1 is WSHSY and CDR2 SAAADI. The CDR3 covers 16 residues. The trim removed 1 base at V and 3 bases at J, leaving 8 bases unmatched. The CDR3 reads CASSELGDRRKETQYF. CDR3 DNA: TGCGCCAGCAGTGAGTTAGGGGACAGAAGAAAAGAGACCCAGTACTTC.

The CDR3 is CATSQGANTEAFF. The CDR3 nucleotides read TGTGCCACCTCCCAGGGGGCAAACACTGAAGCTTTCTTT. The gene calls are TRBV19 and TRBJ1-1; TRBD1 matches at 8 bases. This CDR3 has 13 amino acids. CDR1 is LNHDA and CDR2 is SQIVND in the germline V gene (reference sequence). V was clipped by 10 bases and J by 2 bases; unmatched bases: 6.

This clone was found a few times. The chain links TRBV10-1 to TRBJ2-1; D remains ambiguous. V was shortened by 8 bases and J by 7 bases, with 9 bases between the two germline ends. This CDR3 is 11 amino acids long. The germline gives CDR1 WNHNN, CDR2 SYGVQD (reference sequence). The CDR3 region has the DNA TGCGCCAGCTCGAGAGGTAATGAGCAGTTCTTC. Protein sequence: CASSRGNEQFF.

The V call is TRBV4-1, the J call TRBJ2-1; D perhaps matches TRBD2 (6 bases). The CDR3 contains 17 residues. Germline loops: CDR1 MGHRA, CDR2 YSYEKL. The germline V and J ends were trimmed by 2 bases and 7 bases, with 21 bases remaining between them. CDR3 protein: CASSQIPLADAGNEQFF. In DNA, the CDR3 is TGCGCCAGCAGCCAAATACCACTAGCCGACGCGGGGAATGAGCAGTTCTTC.

This rearrangement joins TRBV30 to TRBJ2-2; 7 nucleotides match TRBD1. CDR3 length: 14 residues. The V and J ends lost 2 bases and 5 bases, in that order; junction bases with no gene match: 5. The germline V gene has CDR1 GTSNPN and CDR2 SVGIG (reference sequence). CDR3 loop: CAWSTGQRTGELFF. As DNA, the CDR3 is TGTGCCTGGAGTACGGGACAGCGTACCGGGGAGCTGTTTTTT.

The gene calls are TRBV7-3 and TRBJ1-1, with D unclear. The V gene lost 5 bases and the J gene lost 1 base, with 8 bases spanning the gap. In germline, CDR1 is SGHTA, CDR2 FQGTGA. This CDR3 has 13 residues. The CDR3 nucleotides are TGTGCCAGCAGCACAAATGGGAACACTGAAGCTTTCTTT. It codes for CASSTNGNTEAFF.

The CDR3 DNA sequence: TGCGCCAGCAGTGAGTCGAAACGGTTACCCTACGAGCAGTACTTC. This gives the protein CASSESKRLPYEQYF. V usage is TRBV10-1 and J usage is TRBJ2-7, with no clear D. V gave up 0 bases and J gave up 2 bases, with 11 bases separating them. The CDR3 runs to 15 residues. The germline CDR1 and CDR2 sequences are WNHNN and SYGVQD (reference sequence).

The chain links TRBV19 to TRBJ1-6, with TRBD1 matching over 9 bases. This CDR3 has 15 residues. Trimming took 6 bases from V and 7 from J; bases not matched to a gene: 7. The germline V gene has CDR1 LNHDA and CDR2 SQIVND (reference sequence). The CDR3 DNA reads TGTGCCAGTAGCGGCCCGGGACAGGGAAATTCACCCCTCCACTTT. As protein: CASSGPGQGNSPLHF.

In this sample, this clone turned up once. The chain combines TRBV7-9 with TRBJ2-7; D gene ambiguous. The CDR3 has 10 residues. Germline V lookup: CDR1 SEHNR, CDR2 FQNEAQ (reference sequence). V lost 3 bases and J 5 bases, leaving 2 bases between the germline ends. CDR3 sequence reads: CASSFNEQYF. CDR3 nucleotide sequence: TGTGCCAGCAGCTTTAACGAGCAGTACTTC.

The chain couples TRBV27 to TRBJ2-4; 14 bases line up with TRBD2. The CDR3 covers 19 residues. The trim removed 6 bases at V and 0 bases at J, leaving 10 bases unmatched. The germline V gene has CDR1 MNHEY and CDR2 SMNVEV (reference sequence). Here the CDR3 DNA reads TGTGCCAGCAGACCTCTGACTAGCGGGAGGGGGCTAGCCAAAAACATTCAGTACTTC. The encoded protein is CASRPLTSGRGLAKNIQYF.